Here is one TCR beta chain with its context. The antigen is undetermined. The CDR3 runs 11 residues. Trimming cost V 4 bases and J 12 bases, with 12 bases left between them. Germline V gene lookup returns CDR1 MNHEY and CDR2 SVGAGI. Measured with immunoSEQ multiplex PCR; TCRdb has only the in-frame clones, and not every one. The sample holds fewer than 500,000 clones; more than 80% are singletons and the top ten take 9% to 15%. Treatment noted: approximately 18 received Ad26.COV2.S at low or high dose, single or two shots; several received placebo; per-sample allocation not given. Material that was analyzed had been drawn on day 63 after the first vaccine or placebo injection. These data originate in a study of Ad26.COV2.S vaccination and SARS-CoV-2 variants. On the study more broadly: Ad26.COV2.S given intramuscularly, once or twice 56 days apart. Findings and limits, study-wide: Vaccinated individuals (as opposed to placebo recipients) had higher spike-specific TCR breadth. Breadth, reportedly substantial, characterized the spike-specific CD8+ and CD4+ T cell responses after vaccination.

This sequence joins TRBV6-5 and TRBJ2-5; weak D call: TRBD1 (6 bases). The receptor was derived from a person between 18 and 60 years old who received the Ad26.COV2.S COVID-19 vaccine or a placebo. The source was peripheral blood, collected in a trial of Ad26.COV2.S vaccine versus placebo. For the CDR3, the DNA is TGTGCCAGCAGTTCCAGGGGCCGCGAGTACTTC. Translated, it gives CASSSRGREYF.